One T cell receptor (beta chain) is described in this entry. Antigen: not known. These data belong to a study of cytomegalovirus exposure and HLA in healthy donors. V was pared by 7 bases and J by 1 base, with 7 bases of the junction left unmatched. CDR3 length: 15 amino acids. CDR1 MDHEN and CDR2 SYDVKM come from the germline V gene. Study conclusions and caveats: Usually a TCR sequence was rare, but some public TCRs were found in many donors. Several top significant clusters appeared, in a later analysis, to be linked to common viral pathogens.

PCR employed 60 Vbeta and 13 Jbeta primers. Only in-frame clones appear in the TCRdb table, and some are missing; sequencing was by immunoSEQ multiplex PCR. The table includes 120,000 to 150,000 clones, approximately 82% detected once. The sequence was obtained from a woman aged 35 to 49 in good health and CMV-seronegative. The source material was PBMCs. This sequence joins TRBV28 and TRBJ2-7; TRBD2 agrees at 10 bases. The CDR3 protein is CASTRGLAISYEQYF. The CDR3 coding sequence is TGTGCCAGCACCCGGGGACTAGCGATTTCCTACGAGCAGTACTTC. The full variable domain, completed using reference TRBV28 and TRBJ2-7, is DVKVTQSSRYLVKRTGEKVFLECVQDMDHENMFWYRQDPGLGLRLIYFSYDVKMKEKGDIPEGYSVSREKKERFSLILESASTNQTSMYLCASTRGLAISYEQYFGPGTRLTVT.